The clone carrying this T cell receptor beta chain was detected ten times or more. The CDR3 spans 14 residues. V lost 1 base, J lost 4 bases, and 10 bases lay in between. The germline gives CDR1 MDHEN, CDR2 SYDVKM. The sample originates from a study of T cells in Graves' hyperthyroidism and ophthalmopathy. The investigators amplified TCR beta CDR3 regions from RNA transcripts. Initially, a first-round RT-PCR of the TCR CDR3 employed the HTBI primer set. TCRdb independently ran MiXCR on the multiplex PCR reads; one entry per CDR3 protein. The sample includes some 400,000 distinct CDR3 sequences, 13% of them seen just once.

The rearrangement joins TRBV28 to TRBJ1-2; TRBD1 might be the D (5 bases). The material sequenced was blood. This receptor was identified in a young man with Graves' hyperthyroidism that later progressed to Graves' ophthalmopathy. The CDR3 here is CASSLSDRVYGYTF. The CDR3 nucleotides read TGTGCCAGCAGTTTATCCGACAGAGTCTATGGCTACACCTTC.